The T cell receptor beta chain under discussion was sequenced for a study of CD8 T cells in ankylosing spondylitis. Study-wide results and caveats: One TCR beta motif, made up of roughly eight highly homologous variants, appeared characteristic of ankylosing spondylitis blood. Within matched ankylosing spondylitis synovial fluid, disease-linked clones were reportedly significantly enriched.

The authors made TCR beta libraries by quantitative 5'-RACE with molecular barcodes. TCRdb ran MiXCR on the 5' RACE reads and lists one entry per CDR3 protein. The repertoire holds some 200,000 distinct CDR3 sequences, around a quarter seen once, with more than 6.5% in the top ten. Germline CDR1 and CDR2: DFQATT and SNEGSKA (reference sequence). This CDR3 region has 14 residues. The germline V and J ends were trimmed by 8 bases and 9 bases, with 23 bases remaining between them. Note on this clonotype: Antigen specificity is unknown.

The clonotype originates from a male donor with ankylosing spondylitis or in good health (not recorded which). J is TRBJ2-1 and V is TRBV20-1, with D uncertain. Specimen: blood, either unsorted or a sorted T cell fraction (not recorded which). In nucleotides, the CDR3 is TGCAGTCCTACACCACCGGGTCCCAACAGTGAGCAGTTCTTC. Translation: CSPTPPGPNSEQFF.